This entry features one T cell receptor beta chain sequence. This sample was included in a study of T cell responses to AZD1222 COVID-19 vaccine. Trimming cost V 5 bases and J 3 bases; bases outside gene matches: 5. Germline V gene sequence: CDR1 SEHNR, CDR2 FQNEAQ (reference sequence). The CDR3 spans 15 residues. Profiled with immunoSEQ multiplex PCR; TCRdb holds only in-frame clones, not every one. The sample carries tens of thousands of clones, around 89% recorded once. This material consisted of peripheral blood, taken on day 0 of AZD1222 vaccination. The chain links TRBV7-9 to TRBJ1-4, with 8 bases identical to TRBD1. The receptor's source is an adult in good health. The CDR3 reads CASSPGDRPNEKLFF. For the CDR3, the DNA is TGTGCCAGCAGCCCGGGGGACAGGCCTAATGAAAAACTGTTTTTT.